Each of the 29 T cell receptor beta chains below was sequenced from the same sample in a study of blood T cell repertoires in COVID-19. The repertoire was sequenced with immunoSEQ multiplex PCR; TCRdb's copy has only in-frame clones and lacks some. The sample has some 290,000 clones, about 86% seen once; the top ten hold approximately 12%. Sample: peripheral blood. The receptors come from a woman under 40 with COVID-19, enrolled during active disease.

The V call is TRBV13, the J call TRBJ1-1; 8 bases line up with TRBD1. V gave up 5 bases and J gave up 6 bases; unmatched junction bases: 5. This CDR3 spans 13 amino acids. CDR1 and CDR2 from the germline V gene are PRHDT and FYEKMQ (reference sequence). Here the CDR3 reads CASSNDRGPEAFF. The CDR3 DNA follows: TGTGCCAGCAGCAACGACAGGGGCCCTGAAGCTTTCTTT.

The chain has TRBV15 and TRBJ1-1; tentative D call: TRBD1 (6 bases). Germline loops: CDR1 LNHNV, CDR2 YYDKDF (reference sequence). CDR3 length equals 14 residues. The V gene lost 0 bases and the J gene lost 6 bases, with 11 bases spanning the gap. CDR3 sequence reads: CATSREHRVAEAFF. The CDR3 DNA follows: TGTGCCACCAGCAGAGAACACAGGGTCGCTGAAGCTTTCTTT.

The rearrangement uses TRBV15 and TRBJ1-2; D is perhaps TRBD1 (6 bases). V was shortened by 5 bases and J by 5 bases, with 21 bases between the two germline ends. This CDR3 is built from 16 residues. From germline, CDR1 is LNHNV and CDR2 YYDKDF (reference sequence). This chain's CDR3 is CATSPDSSSPLYGYTF. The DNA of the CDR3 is TGTGCCACCAGCCCGGACAGCTCTTCGCCTCTTTATGGCTACACCTTC.

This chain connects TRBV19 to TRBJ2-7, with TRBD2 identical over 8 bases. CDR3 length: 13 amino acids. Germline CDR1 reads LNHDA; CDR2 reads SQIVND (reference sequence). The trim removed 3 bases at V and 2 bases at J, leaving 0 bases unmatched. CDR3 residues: CASSMGLAYEQYF. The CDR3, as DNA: TGTGCCAGTAGTATGGGACTAGCCTACGAGCAGTACTTC. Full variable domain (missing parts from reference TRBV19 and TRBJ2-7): DGGITQSPKYLFRKEGQNVTLSCEQNLNHDAMYWYRQDPGQGLRLIYYSQIVNDFQKGDIAEGYSVSREKKESFPLTVTSAQKNPTAFYLCASSMGLAYEQYFGPGTRLTVT.

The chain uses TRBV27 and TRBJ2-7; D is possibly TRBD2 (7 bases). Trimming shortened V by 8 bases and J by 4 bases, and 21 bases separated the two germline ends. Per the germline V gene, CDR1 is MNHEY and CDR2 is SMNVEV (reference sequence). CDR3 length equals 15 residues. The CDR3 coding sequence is TGTGCCAGCCAGAAGAGAGGGGGGGGGCTTTACGAGCAGTACTTC. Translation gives CASQKRGGGLYEQYF.

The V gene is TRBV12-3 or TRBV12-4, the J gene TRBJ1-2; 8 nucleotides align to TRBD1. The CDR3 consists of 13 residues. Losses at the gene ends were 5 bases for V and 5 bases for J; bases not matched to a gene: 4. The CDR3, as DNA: TGTGCCAGCAGTCCGGACAGGGAATATGGCTACACCTTC. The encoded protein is CASSPDREYGYTF.

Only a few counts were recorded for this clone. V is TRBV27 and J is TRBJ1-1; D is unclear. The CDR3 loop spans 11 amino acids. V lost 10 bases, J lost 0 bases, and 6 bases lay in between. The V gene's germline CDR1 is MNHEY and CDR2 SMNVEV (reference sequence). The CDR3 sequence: CATFMNTEAFF. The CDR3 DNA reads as TGTGCCACTTTTATGAACACTGAAGCTTTCTTT.

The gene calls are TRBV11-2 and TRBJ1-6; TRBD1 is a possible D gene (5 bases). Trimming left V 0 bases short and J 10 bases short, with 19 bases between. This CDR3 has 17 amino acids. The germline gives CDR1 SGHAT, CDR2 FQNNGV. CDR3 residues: CASSLDLIGRVGSPLHF. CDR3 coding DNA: TGTGCCAGCAGCTTAGATCTTATTGGCAGGGTGGGATCACCCCTCCACTTT.

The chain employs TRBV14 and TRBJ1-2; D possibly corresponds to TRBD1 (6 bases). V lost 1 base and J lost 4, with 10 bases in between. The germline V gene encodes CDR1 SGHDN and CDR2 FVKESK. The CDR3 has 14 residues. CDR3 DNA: TGTGCCAGCAGCCAAGTTCCAGGGGTCTATGGCTACACCTTC. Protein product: CASSQVPGVYGYTF.

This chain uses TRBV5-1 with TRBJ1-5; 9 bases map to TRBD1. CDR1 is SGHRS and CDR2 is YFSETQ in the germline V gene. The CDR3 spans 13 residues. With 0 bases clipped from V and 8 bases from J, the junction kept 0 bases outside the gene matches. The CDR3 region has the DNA TGCGCCAGCAGCTTGGGGACAGGGGAGCCCCAGCATTTT. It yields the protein CASSLGTGEPQHF.

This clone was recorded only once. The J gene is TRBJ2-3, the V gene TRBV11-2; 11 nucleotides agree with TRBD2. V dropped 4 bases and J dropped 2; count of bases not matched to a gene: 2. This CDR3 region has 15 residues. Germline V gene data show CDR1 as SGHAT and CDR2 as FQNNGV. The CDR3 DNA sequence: TGTGCCAGCAGCTCACTAGCGGGGGTCACAGATACGCAGTATTTT. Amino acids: CASSSLAGVTDTQYF. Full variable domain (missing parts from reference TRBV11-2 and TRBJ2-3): EAGVAQSPRYKIIEKRQSVAFWCNPISGHATLYWYQQILGQGPKLLIQFQNNGVVDDSQLPKDRFSAERLKGVDSTLKIQPAKLEDSAVYLCASSSLAGVTDTQYFGPGTRLTVL.

As DNA, the CDR3 is TGTGCCAGCAGCCAACGGAGCGAGGGCGGCACAGATACGCAGTATTTT. Translation gives CASSQRSEGGTDTQYF. The V and J genes are TRBV14 and TRBJ2-3; a weak D match, TRBD2 (5 bases). Germline CDR1 is SGHDN and CDR2 is FVKESK. Trimming cost V 2 bases and J 1 base, with 13 bases left between them. The CDR3 length is 16 residues.

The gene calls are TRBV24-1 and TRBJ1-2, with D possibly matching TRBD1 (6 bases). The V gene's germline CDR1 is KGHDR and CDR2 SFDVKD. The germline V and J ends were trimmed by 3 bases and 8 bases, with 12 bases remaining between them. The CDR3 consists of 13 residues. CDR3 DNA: TGTGCCACCAGTGATCTGGGGGCTTGGGGCTACACCTTC. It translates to CATSDLGAWGYTF.

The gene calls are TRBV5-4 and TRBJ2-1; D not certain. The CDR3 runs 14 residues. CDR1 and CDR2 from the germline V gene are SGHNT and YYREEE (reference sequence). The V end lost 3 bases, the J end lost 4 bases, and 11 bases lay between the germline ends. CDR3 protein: CASSSGGRYNEQFF. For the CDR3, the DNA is TGTGCCAGCAGCTCCGGCGGCAGATACAATGAGCAGTTCTTC.

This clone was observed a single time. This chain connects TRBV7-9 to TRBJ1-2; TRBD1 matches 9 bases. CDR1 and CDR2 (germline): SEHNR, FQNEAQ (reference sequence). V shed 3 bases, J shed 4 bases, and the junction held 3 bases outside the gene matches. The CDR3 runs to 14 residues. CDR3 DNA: TGTGCCAGCAGCTTCACAGGGGGCGTCTATGGCTACACCTTC. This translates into CASSFTGGVYGYTF.

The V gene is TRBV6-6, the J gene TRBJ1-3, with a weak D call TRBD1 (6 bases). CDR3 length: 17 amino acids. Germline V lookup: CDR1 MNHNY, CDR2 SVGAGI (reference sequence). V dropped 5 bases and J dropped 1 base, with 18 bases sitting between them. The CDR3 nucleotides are TGTGCCAGCAGTCCCGAGGGGGGGCCACGGTCTGGAAACACCATATATTTT. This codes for CASSPEGGPRSGNTIYF.

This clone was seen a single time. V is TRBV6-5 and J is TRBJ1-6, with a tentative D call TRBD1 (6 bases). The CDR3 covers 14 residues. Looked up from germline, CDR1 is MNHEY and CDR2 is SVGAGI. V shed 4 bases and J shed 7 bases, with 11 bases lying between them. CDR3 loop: CASSWTAVNSPLHF. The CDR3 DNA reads TGTGCCAGCAGTTGGACAGCGGTGAATTCACCCCTCCACTTT.

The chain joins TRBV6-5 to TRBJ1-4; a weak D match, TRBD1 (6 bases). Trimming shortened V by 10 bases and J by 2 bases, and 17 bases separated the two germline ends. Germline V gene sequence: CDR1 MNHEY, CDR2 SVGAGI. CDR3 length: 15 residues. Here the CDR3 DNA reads TGTGCCACTGGGGGGAGGGGGTCGACTAATGAAAAACTGTTTTTT. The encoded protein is CATGGRGSTNEKLFF.

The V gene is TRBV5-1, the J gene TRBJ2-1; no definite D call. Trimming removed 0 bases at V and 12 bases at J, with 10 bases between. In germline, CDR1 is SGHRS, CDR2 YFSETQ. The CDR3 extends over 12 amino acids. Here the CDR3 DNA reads TGCGCCAGCAGCTTGGTCCCTTGGAGGCAGTTCTTC. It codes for CASSLVPWRQFF.

The CDR3 spells CASSSALGHPYF. CDR3 nucleotides: TGTGCCAGCAGCTCCGCTCTGGGACACCCGTACTTC. The chain combines TRBV11-2 with TRBJ2-7; a possible D gene is TRBD1 (6 bases). Trimming removed 4 bases at V and 12 bases at J, with 16 bases between. CDR1 and CDR2 from the germline V gene are SGHAT and FQNNGV. This CDR3 has 12 residues. The variable domain in full, completed from reference TRBV11-2 and TRBJ2-7, reads EAGVAQSPRYKIIEKRQSVAFWCNPISGHATLYWYQQILGQGPKLLIQFQNNGVVDDSQLPKDRFSAERLKGVDSTLKIQPAKLEDSAVYLCASSSALGHPYFGPGTRLTVT.

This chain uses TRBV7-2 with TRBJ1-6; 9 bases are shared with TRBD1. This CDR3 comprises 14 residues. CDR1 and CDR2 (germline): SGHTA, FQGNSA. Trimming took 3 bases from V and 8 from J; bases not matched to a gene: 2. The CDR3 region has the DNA TGTGCCAGCAGCTTGGGACAGGGCGATTCACCCCTCCACTTT. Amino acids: CASSLGQGDSPLHF.

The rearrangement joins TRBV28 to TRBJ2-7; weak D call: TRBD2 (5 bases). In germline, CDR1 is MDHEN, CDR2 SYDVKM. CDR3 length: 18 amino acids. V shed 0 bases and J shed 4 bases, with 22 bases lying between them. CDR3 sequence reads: CASSLWRFGVKIEYEQYF. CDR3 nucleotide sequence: TGTGCCAGCAGTTTATGGAGGTTCGGGGTAAAAATCGAGTACGAGCAGTACTTC. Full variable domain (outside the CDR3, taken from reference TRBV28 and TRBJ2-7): DVKVTQSSRYLVKRTGEKVFLECVQDMDHENMFWYRQDPGLGLRLIYFSYDVKMKEKGDIPEGYSVSREKKERFSLILESASTNQTSMYLCASSLWRFGVKIEYEQYFGPGTRLTVT.

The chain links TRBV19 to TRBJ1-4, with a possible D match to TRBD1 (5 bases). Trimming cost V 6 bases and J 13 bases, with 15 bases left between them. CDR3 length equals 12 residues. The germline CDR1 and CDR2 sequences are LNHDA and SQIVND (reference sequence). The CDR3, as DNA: TGTGCCAGTAGGCCCCTCAGGGTATCACTGTTTTTT. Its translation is CASRPLRVSLFF.

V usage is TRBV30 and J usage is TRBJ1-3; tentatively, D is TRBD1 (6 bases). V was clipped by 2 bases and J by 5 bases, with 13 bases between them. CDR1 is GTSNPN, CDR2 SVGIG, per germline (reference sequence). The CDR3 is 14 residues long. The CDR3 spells CAWSSTGSRNTIYF. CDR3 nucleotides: TGTGCCTGGAGTTCCACAGGGTCCAGAAACACCATATATTTT.

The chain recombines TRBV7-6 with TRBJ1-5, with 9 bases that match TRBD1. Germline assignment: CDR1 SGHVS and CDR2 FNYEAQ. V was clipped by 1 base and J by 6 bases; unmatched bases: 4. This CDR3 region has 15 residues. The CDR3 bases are TGTGCCAGCAGCTTAGGTGGGACAGGGAGTCAGCCCCAGCATTTT. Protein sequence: CASSLGGTGSQPQHF.

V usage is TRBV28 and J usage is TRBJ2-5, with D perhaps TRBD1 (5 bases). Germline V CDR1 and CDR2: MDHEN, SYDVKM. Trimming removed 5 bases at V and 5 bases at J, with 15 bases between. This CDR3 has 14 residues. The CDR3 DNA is TGTGCCAGCAGTCTCCAGGGTTCTCGGGAGACCCAGTACTTC. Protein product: CASSLQGSRETQYF.

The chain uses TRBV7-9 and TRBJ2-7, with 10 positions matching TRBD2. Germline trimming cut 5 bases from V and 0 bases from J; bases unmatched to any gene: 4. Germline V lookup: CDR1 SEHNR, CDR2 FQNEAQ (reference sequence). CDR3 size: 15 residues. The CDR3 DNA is TGTGCCAGCAGCCCTAGCGGGGGAACCTCCTACGAGCAGTACTTC. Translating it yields CASSPSGGTSYEQYF. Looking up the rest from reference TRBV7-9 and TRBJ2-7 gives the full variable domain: DTGVSQNPRHKITKRGQNVTFRCDPISEHNRLYWYRQTLGQGPEFLTYFQNEAQLEKSRLLSDRFSAERPKGSFSTLEIQRTEQGDSAMYLCASSPSGGTSYEQYFGPGTRLTVT.

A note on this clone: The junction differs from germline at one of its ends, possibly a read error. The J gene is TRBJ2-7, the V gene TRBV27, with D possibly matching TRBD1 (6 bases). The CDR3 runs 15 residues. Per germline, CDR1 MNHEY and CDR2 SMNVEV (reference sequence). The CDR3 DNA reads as TGTACCAGCTGTCGTAGATGGGGGCTCTCCTACGAGCAGTACTTC. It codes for CTSCRRWGLSYEQYF.

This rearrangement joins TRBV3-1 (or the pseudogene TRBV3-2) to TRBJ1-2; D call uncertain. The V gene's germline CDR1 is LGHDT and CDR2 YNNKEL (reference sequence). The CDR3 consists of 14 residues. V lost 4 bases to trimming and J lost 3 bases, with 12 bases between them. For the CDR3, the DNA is TGTGCCAGCAGCCCTCATCCGAGGGACTATGGCTACACCTTC. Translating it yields CASSPHPRDYGYTF.